This TCR beta chain was captured in a study of blood T cell repertoires in COVID-19 (TCRdb year 2020). With respect to the entire study: The collaborator samples originated in the United States, Italy and Spain and spanned the acute and convalescent phases of COVID-19. The prospective study material was composed of cDNA or gDNA derived from T cells, B-cell-depleted T cells, or PBMCs. Deeply sampled blood TCRbeta repertoires from subjects exposed to, actively infected with, or recovered from COVID-19 were included in the dataset. A freely available public database, intended as a resource for researchers studying the immune response to SARS-CoV-2, is where the repertoires were released. Samples were obtained from the ongoing ImmuneRACE study (first 160 participants) and from 950 to 1,500 subjects provided by 6 global collaborators. Sample metadata almost always included a de-identified subject ID, COVID-19 status, age in years and sex. Where available, HLA class I and class II types were taken from metadata supplied by the sample provider and were not determined by assay-based typing.

Broad study findings and their caveats: The quantity of clinical and demographic metadata differed by source and by participant and was supplied without curation.

The immunoSEQ Assay, a bias-controlled multiplex PCR, was used to amplify TCRbeta CDR3 regions from genomic DNA. In the paper's pipeline: Within the assay, amplification of reference gene primers was used to estimate how many nucleated cells each sample contained. To quantify the absolute abundance of each unique TCRbeta CDR3 rearrangement, sequence reads were collapsed and filtered. Productive Simpson clonality was computed per sample as the square root of Simpson's diversity index over productive rearrangements. In TCRdb, the immuneACCESS table is reduced to in-frame sequences with V and J assigned. These tables do not hold every clone; where another copy was compared, an unresolved V gene accounts for under half, and the others remain unexplained. Clonal size and the V and J genes are those of that table, whereas D and trimming came from the DNA. The sample table lists some 390,000 clones, about 90% of them with a count of one. The top ten constitute under 3% of the sample.

At one collaborating source in Seattle, patients were enrolled during active infection and were followed longitudinally through the course of disease. Collaborating institutions collected whole blood in K2EDTA tubes following their own protocols. Collaborator samples were shipped for TCRbeta analysis as frozen whole blood, isolated PBMCs, or DNA extracted from either sample type. V is pared back by 4 bases and J by 6 bases, with 15 bases lying between the germline termini. There are 13 amino acids in the CDR3, from cysteine to phenylalanine inclusive. The kept DNA is CDR3 alone, 39 bases in frame from the first base. According to the germline V gene, CDR1 reads SQVTM and CDR2 reads ANQGSEA. As for this clone: It lacks a known antigen. Base qualities are missing; no much larger clone stands one base away.

The sequence joins TRBV29-1 to TRBJ1-2, with a tentative D gene TRBD1 over 6 matching bases. Sequenced material: peripheral blood. The TCR comes from a woman in her fifties or sixties with COVID-19, enrolled during active disease. The sequenced DNA: TGCAGCGTTGTAAGCTGGCAGGGGCATGGCTACACCTTC. It specifies CSVVSWQGHGYTF.